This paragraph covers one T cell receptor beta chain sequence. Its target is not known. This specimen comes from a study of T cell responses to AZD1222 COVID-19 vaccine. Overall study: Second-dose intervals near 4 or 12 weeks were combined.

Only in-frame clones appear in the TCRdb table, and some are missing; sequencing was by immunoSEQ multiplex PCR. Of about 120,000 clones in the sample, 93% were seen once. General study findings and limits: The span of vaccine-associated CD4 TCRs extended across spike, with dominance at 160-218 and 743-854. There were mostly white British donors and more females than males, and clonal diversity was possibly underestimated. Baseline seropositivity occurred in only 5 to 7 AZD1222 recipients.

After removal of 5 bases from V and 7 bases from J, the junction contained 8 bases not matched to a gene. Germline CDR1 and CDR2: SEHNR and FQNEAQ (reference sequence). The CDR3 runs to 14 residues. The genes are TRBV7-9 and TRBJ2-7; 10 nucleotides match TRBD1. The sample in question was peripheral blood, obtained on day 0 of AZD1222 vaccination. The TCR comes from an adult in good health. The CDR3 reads CASSPRQGAREQYF. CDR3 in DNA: TGTGCCAGCAGCCCCAGACAGGGGGCGAGGGAGCAGTACTTC.